Listed below are T cell receptor beta chains from one sample, sequenced in a study of cytomegalovirus exposure and HLA in healthy donors. TCRdb keeps only in-frame clones here, not all; method: immunoSEQ multiplex PCR. The data hold approximately 200,000 clones, with roughly 84% observed a single time. Sample: PBMCs. The receptors here all came from a man between 18 and 35 years old in good health and CMV-seropositive. Each CDR3 is given with its conserved first and last residue. The D gene is left open where the match is weak. The listing skips clone size in some rows; elsewhere it reads once, few, many or a size class.

D | size | J | V | CDR3 | DNA
- | - | TRBJ2-5 | TRBV5-1 | CASSLQSRETQYF | TGCGCCAGCAGCTTGCAATCTAGGGAGACCCAGTACTTC
- | - | TRBJ2-1 | TRBV27 | CASSTYRGYNEQFF | TGTGCCAGCAGCACATACCGAGGATACAATGAGCAGTTCTTC
- | - | TRBJ1-1 | TRBV30 | CAWSRQGNTEAFF | TGTGCCTGGAGTCGTCAGGGGAACACTGAAGCTTTCTTT
TRBD2 | once | TRBJ2-1 | TRBV2 | CASSKPGLAGGRTIYEQFF | TGTGCCAGCAGTAAACCGGGACTAGCGGGAGGGCGTACAATTTATGAGCAGTTCTTC
- | - | TRBJ1-5 | TRBV15 | CATSRIQGIWGNQPQHF | TGTGCCACCAGCAGAATCCAGGGGATTTGGGGCAATCAGCCCCAGCATTTT
- | - | TRBJ2-1 | TRBV7-2 | CASSLQGSREQFF | TGTGCCAGCAGCTTACAGGGGTCTCGGGAGCAGTTCTTC
TRBD1 | - | TRBJ1-1 | TRBV5-4 | CASSLDRGTTEAFF | TGTGCCAGCAGCTTGGACAGGGGGACCACTGAAGCTTTCTTT
- | - | TRBJ2-7 | TRBV5-6 | CASSTDRRVIYEQYF | TGTGCCAGCAGCACGGACAGAAGAGTCATCTACGAGCAGTACTTC
- | - | TRBJ2-2 | TRBV4-3 | CAIFSGVDTGELFF | TGCGCCATTTTTTCGGGGGTCGATACCGGGGAGCTGTTTTTT
- | - | TRBJ2-1 | TRBV19 | CASSIGTGTYNEQFF | TGTGCCAGTAGTATAGGTACAGGGACCTACAATGAGCAGTTCTTC
- | - | TRBJ1-5 | TRBV18 | CASSPRQQGFGQPQHF | TGTGCCAGCTCACCAAGGCAACAGGGTTTTGGTCAGCCCCAGCATTTT
- | - | TRBJ2-7 | TRBV9 | CASSAGGPRPSEQYF | TGTGCCAGCAGCGCCGGGGGACCACGGCCCTCAGAGCAGTACTTC
- | - | TRBJ2-7 | TRBV6-7 | CASSRTGTYEQYF | TGTGCCAGCAGCCGCACAGGGACCTACGAGCAGTACTTC
- | - | TRBJ2-7 | TRBV14 | CASSRGGKVAYEQYF | TGTGCCAGCAGCCGAGGGGGAAAGGTTGCCTACGAGCAGTACTTC
- | once | TRBJ2-7 | TRBV7-2 | CASSSGGRRSYEQYF | TGTGCCAGCAGCTCTGGGGGCAGGCGATCCTACGAGCAGTACTTC
TRBD2 | - | TRBJ2-3 | TRBV5-6 | CASSLAGADTQYF | TGTGCCAGCAGCCTAGCGGGAGCAGATACGCAGTATTTT
- | - | TRBJ1-2 | TRBV4-2 | CASSQDLDSNYGYTF | TGTGCCAGCAGCCAAGATTTGGACTCGAACTATGGCTACACCTTC
TRBD1 | - | TRBJ1-2 | TRBV29-1 | CSEGQGTGGYTF | TGCAGCGAAGGACAGGGGACGGGCGGCTACACCTTC
TRBD2 | - | TRBJ2-3 | TRBV11-3 | CASSLDERGWQYF | TGTGCCAGCAGCTTAGATGAGCGGGGGTGGCAGTATTTT
TRBD2 | - | TRBJ2-7 | TRBV4-1 | CASSQATTGTSGSYEQYF | TGCGCCAGCAGCCAAGCTACTACCGGGACTAGCGGGAGTTACGAGCAGTACTTC
- | - | TRBJ1-2 | TRBV19 | CASTTTWTASYGYTF | TGTGCCAGTACCACCACCTGGACAGCCTCCTATGGCTACACCTTC
TRBD1 | - | TRBJ2-7 | TRBV11-3 | CASSFDRTGVSYEQYF | TGTGCCAGCAGCTTCGATCGGACAGGGGTCTCCTACGAGCAGTACTTC
- | - | TRBJ2-1 | TRBV28 | CASRRGSYNEQFF | TGTGCCAGCAGGCGAGGGTCCTACAATGAGCAGTTCTTC
- | - | TRBJ1-2 | TRBV14 | CASSPGGGYTF | TGTGCCAGCAGCCCGGGCGGGGGCTACACCTTC
TRBD1 | few | TRBJ2-7 | TRBV27 | CASSPYMTGDEQYF | TGTGCCAGCAGTCCGTATATGACAGGGGACGAGCAGTACTTC
- | - | TRBJ1-1 | TRBV6-5 | CASSSRTAEAFF | TGTGCCAGCAGTTCCCGGACAGCTGAAGCTTTCTTT
- | - | TRBJ1-5 | TRBV2 | CASSERTVSNQPQHF | TGTGCCAGCAGTGAAAGGACAGTAAGCAATCAGCCCCAGCATTTT
TRBD2 | few | TRBJ2-4 | TRBV29-1 | CSVESPTSGRDIQYF | TGCAGCGTTGAGTCACCGACTAGCGGGAGGGACATTCAGTACTTC
- | - | TRBJ2-3 | TRBV15 | CATSKAEEADTQYF | TGTGCCACCAGCAAGGCCGAAGAGGCAGATACGCAGTATTTT
TRBD2 | - | TRBJ2-3 | TRBV7-2 | CASSTLAGFTDTQYF | TGTGCCAGCAGCACCTTAGCGGGGTTCACAGATACGCAGTATTTT
TRBD1 | - | TRBJ2-7 | TRBV7-2 | CASTSPGGSYEQYF | TGTGCCAGCACCTCCCCAGGGGGCTCCTACGAGCAGTACTTC
- | - | TRBJ2-5 | TRBV10-3 | CAISVGQGGGETQYF | TGTGCCATCAGTGTCGGACAGGGAGGGGGGGAGACCCAGTACTTC
TRBD1 | few | TRBJ1-2 | TRBV9 | CASSGRQGGYTF | TGTGCCAGCAGCGGGAGACAGGGTGGCTACACCTTC
TRBD2 | once | TRBJ2-5 | TRBV5-1 | CASSQVAGPETQYF | TGCGCCAGCAGCCAGGTAGCGGGTCCGGAGACCCAGTACTTC
- | - | TRBJ2-7 | TRBV7-2 | CASSPQPGYYEQYF | TGTGCCAGCAGCCCCCAACCGGGTTACTACGAGCAGTACTTC
TRBD2 | - | TRBJ2-1 | TRBV7-9 | CASSLGLAGEMGQFF | TGTGCCAGCAGCTTAGGACTAGCGGGAGAAATGGGGCAGTTCTTC
- | many | TRBJ2-7 | TRBV5-1 | CASSTGQGGDEQYF | TGCGCCAGCAGCACCGGACAGGGAGGGGACGAGCAGTACTTC
- | - | TRBJ2-5 | TRBV30 | CAWKWSVGETQYF | TGTGCCTGGAAGTGGAGTGTCGGTGAGACCCAGTACTTC
TRBD1 | once | TRBJ2-5 | TRBV5-6 | CAGQTGSTQETQYF | TGTGCCGGCCAGACAGGGTCTACCCAAGAGACCCAGTACTTC
- | - | TRBJ2-5 | TRBV21-1 | CASRTATQETQYF | TGTGCCAGCAGGACAGCAACCCAAGAGACCCAGTACTTC
- | - | TRBJ2-1 | TRBV11-3 | CASSLGGLYNEQFF | TGTGCCAGCAGCTTAGGTGGCCTGTACAATGAGCAGTTCTTC
TRBD2 | - | TRBJ2-7 | TRBV25-1 | CASSPTSGRAVEQYF | TGTGCCAGCAGCCCTACTAGCGGGAGGGCGGTTGAGCAGTACTTC
TRBD1 | - | TRBJ2-4 | TRBV30 | CAWTQGAKNIQYF | TGTGCCTGGACCCAGGGGGCTAAAAACATTCAGTACTTC
- | - | TRBJ1-2 | TRBV28 | CASRSTNYGYTF | TGTGCCAGTCGGTCCACTAACTATGGCTACACCTTC
TRBD2 | - | TRBJ2-3 | TRBV11-2 | CASSLAPGLAGDTQYF | TGTGCCAGCAGCTTAGCTCCGGGACTAGCGGGAGATACGCAGTATTTT
- | - | TRBJ2-1 | TRBV30 | CASESDSYNEQFF | TGTGCCTCCGAGTCGGACAGCTACAATGAGCAGTTCTTC
- | - | TRBJ1-1 | TRBV7-7 | CASSRQMNTEAFF | TGTGCCAGCAGCAGACAGATGAACACTGAAGCTTTCTTT
TRBD1 | - | TRBJ1-3 | TRBV6-1 | CASRRDRGEGNTIYF | TGTGCCAGCAGACGGGACAGGGGGGAAGGAAACACCATATATTTT
- | - | TRBJ2-3 | TRBV4-2 | CASSLTILTDTQYF | TGTGCCAGCAGCCTGACTATTCTCACAGATACGCAGTATTTT
- | - | TRBJ2-1 | TRBV6-1 | CASSEALTSVSNEQFF | TGTGCCAGCAGTGAAGCTCTGACTAGTGTTTCAAATGAGCAGTTCTTC
- | once | TRBJ1-4 | TRBV28 | CASSLTYTTNEKLFF | TGTGCCAGCAGTTTGACTTACACAACTAATGAAAAACTGTTTTTT
- | - | TRBJ2-5 | TRBV7-6 | CASSPEYREQETQYF | TGTGCCAGCAGCCCCGAGTACAGGGAACAAGAGACCCAGTACTTC
- | - | TRBJ2-2 | TRBV6-5 | CASNGGTNTGELFF | TGTGCCAGCAACGGGGGAACGAACACCGGGGAGCTGTTTTTT
TRBD1 | - | TRBJ2-1 | TRBV14 | CASSHLGQGGSEQFF | TGTGCCAGCAGCCACCTGGGACAGGGGGGTAGTGAGCAGTTCTTC
- | once | TRBJ1-5 | TRBV27 | CASSLSGSSNQPQHF | TGTGCCAGCAGTTTATCAGGGAGCAGCAATCAGCCCCAGCATTTT
TRBD2 | - | TRBJ2-3 | TRBV29-1 | CSVRWGGRSTDTQYF | TGCAGCGTCCGTTGGGGGGGAAGGAGCACAGATACGCAGTATTTT